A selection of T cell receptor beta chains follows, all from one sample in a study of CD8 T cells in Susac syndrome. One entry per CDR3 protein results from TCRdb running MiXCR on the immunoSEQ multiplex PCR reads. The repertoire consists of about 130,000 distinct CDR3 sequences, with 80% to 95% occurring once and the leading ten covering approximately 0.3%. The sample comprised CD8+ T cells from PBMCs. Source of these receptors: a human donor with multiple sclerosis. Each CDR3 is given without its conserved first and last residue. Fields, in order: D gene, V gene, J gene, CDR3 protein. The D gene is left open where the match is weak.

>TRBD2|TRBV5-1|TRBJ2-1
ASCLADAYNEQF
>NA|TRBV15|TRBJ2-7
ATSKGGRTEQY
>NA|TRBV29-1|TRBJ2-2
SGARLTGELF
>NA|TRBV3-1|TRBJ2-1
ASSQVLSPREQF
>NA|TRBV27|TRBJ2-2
ASSFKGVTGELF
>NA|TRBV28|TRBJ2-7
ATSDLPYEQY
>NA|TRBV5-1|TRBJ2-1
ASSLAGEQF
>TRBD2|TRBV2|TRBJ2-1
ASSEGLAGEDEQF
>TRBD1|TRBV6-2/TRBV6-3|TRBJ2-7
ASTDRGPDEQY
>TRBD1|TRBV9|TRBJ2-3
ASSSTGGTGWSDTQY
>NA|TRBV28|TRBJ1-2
ASSRTRTVRNYGYT
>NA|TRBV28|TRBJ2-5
ASSPGYREETQY
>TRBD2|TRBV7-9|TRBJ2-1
ASSCTYGTSGTHEQF
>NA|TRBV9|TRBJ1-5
ASSPDGGNQPQH
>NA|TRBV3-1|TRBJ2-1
ASSQVGLNNEQF
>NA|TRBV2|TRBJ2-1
AIKQAPGTTLSSYNEQF
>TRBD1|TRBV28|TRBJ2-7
ASSLDRGEPD
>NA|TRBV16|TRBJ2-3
ASSQSVDTQY
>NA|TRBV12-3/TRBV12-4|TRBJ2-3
ASSQPRDSPDTQY
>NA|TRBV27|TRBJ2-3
ASSYAVVSTDTQY
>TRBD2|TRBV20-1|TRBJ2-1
SAPLGGMANEQF
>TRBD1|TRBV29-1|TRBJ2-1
SVDKGTALLHNEQF
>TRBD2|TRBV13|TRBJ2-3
ASSPRYGTSGVMGDTQY
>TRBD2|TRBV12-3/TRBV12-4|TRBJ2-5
ASSFVRGGGETQY
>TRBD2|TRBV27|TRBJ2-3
ASSLVAGASDTQY
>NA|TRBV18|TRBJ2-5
ASSQQDQETQY
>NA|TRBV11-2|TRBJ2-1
ASSLAGGYNEQF
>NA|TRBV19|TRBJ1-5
ASSWTLWGNQPQH
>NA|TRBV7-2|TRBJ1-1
ASSLSRLNTEAF
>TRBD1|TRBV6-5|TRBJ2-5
ASSPDRGLGTQY
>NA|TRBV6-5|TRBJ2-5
ASSYSSGETQY
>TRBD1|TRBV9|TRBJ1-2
ASSAPRTGPNYGYT
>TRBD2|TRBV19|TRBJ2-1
ASSIFAGGNRGYNEQF
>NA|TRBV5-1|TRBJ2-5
ASSFCGHQETQY
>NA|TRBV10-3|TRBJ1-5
AISESTAYSNQPQH
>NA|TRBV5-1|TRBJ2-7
ASSLDGYIEQY
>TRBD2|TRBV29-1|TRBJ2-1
SVATGLANEQF
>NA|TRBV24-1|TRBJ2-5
ATSDGSYQETQY
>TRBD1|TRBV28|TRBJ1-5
ASSLMDRTNSNQPQH
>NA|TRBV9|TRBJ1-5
ASSVAGLSNQPQH
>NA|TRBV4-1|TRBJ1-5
ASSQDLMNHQPQH
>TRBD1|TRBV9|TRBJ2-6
ASSTWTGGWAGANVLT
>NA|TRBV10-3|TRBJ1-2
AISEYTENYGYT
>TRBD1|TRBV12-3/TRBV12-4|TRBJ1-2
ASSLGQGFNGYT
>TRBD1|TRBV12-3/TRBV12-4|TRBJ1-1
ASSFDRGVRTEAF
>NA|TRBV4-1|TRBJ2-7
ASSQVGTATYEQY